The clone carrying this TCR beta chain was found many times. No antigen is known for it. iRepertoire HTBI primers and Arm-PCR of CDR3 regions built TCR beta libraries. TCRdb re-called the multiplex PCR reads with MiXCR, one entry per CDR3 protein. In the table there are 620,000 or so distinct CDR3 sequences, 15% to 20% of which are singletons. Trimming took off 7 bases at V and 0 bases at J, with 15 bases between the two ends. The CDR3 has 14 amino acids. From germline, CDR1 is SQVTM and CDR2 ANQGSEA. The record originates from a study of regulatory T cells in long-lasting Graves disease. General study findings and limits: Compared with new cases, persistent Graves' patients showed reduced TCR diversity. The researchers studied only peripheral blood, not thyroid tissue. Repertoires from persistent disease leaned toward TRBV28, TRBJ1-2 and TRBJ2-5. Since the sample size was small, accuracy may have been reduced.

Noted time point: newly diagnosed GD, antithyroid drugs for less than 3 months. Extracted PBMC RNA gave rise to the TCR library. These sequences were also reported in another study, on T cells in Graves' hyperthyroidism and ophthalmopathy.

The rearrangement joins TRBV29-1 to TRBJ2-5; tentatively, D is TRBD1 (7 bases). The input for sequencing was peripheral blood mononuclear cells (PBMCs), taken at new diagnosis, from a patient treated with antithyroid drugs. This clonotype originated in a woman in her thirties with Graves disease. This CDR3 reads CSATTGDYQETQYF. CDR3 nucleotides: TGCAGCGCAACTACAGGGGACTACCAAGAGACCCAGTACTTC.